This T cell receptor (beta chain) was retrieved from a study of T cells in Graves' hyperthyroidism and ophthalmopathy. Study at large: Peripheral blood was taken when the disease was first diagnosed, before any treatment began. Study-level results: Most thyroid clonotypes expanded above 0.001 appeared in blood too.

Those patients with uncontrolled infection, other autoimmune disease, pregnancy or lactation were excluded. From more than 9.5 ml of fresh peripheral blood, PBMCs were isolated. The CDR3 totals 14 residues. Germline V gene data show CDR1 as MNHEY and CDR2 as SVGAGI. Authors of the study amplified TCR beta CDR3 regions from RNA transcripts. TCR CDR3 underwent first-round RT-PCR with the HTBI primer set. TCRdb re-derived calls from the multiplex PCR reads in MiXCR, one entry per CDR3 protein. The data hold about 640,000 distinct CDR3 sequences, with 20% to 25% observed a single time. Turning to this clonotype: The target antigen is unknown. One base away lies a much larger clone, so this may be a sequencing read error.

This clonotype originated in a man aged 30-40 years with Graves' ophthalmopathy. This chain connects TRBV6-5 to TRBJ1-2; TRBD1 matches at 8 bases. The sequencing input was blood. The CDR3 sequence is CGSSSSQGVYGYTF. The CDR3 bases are TGTGGCAGCAGTTCGTCACAGGGGGTCTATGGCTACACCTTC.